A single sample gave rise to the 22 T cell receptor beta chains below, sequenced in a study of shared clonotypes between healthy human individuals. Profiled with immunoSEQ multiplex PCR; TCRdb holds only in-frame clones, not every one. The data contain 330,000 or so clones, around 67% of them singletons. Input material: memory CD4+ T cells sorted from blood. This sample's subset: CD45RA-negative fraction. The receptors were sampled from a man aged 25-45 years in good health.

V usage is TRBV29-1 and J usage is TRBJ2-3, with D possibly TRBD2 on 5 matching bases. Trimming pared 0 bases from V and 6 bases from J, leaving 16 bases between. This CDR3 is built from 15 residues. From germline, CDR1 is SQVTM and CDR2 ANQGSEA. The CDR3, as DNA: TGCAGCGTTGAAGACCTTCGCGGGCCGCGGGATACGCAGTATTTT. It translates to CSVEDLRGPRDTQYF.

The CDR3 DNA reads TGTGCCAGCAGCTTAGGACTAGCGTCTAGCACAGATACGCAGTATTTT. It specifies CASSLGLASSTDTQYF. The chain uses TRBV7-3 and TRBJ2-3; 9 bases are a match to TRBD2. The V gene end was trimmed by 2 bases and the J gene end by 0 bases; junction bases not matched to a gene: 3. This CDR3 comprises 16 residues. The germline gives CDR1 SGHTA, CDR2 FQGTGA.

The V call is TRBV5-1, the J call TRBJ2-3; 8 bases are shared with TRBD1. Germline CDR1 and CDR2: SGHRS and YFSETQ. J gave up 5 bases and V 5 bases, and 4 bases lay outside the gene matches. The CDR3 is 13 residues long. CDR3 residues: CASSGQGIDTQYF. The CDR3 nucleotides read TGCGCCAGCAGTGGACAGGGCATAGATACGCAGTATTTT.

In the case of this clone: The sample holds other DNA sequences that translate to the same CDR3. The rearrangement joins TRBV7-2 to TRBJ2-7, with TRBD1 matching 11 bases. The CDR3 contains 15 residues. The germline gives CDR1 SGHTA, CDR2 FQGNSA. J gave up 4 bases and V 0 bases, and 2 bases lay outside the gene matches. The CDR3 nucleotides are TGTGCCAGCAGCTTAGCTGGACAGGGGGCATACGAGCAGTACTTC. It encodes CASSLAGQGAYEQYF.

The chain employs TRBV7-6 and TRBJ2-1; 10 bases are shared with TRBD2. V shed 2 bases, J shed 2 bases, and the junction held 9 bases outside the gene matches. The germline CDR1 and CDR2 sequences are SGHVS and FNYEAQ. The CDR3 has 18 residues. The CDR3 DNA reads as TGTGCCAGCAGCTTAACCCCACTAGCGGGAAAAGCCTACAATGAGCAGTTCTTC. Translated, it gives CASSLTPLAGKAYNEQFF.

V usage is TRBV5-4 and J usage is TRBJ2-5, with D unclear. This CDR3 region has 12 residues. Between the trimmed V and J ends, which lost 5 bases and 2 bases, there was a span of 7 bases. The V gene's germline CDR1 is SGHNT and CDR2 YYREEE (reference sequence). CDR3 region: CASSLPQETQYF. The CDR3 bases are TGTGCCAGCAGTTTACCTCAAGAGACCCAGTACTTC. The complete variable domain, with remaining parts taken from reference TRBV5-4 and TRBJ2-5, reads ETGVTQSPTHLIKTRGQQVTLRCSSQSGHNTVSWYQQALGQGPQFIFQYYREEENGRGNFPPRFSGLQFPNYSSELNVNALELDDSALYLCASSLPQETQYFGPGTRLLVL.

This chain connects TRBV18 to TRBJ1-2; D might be TRBD1 (6 bases). Germline V gives CDR1 KGHSH, CDR2 LQKENI. The CDR3 consists of 16 residues. The germline V and J ends were trimmed by 4 bases and 0 bases, with 15 bases remaining between them. CDR3 in DNA: TGTGCCAGCTCACTGCGGACAGAAGAGACTAACTATGGCTACACCTTC. Its protein is CASSLRTEETNYGYTF.

The V call is TRBV18, the J call TRBJ2-7; 11 positions agree with TRBD1. The CDR3 spans 15 residues. J gave up 3 bases and V 6 bases, and 7 bases lay outside the gene matches. Germline CDR1 reads KGHSH; CDR2 reads LQKENI. In DNA form, the CDR3 reads TGTGCCAGCTCCCGGGGACAGGGGGGTTACTACGAGCAGTACTTC. Protein sequence: CASSRGQGGYYEQYF.

The rearrangement uses TRBV5-5 and TRBJ2-2; no clear D. Germline-derived CDR1 and CDR2 are SGHKS and YYEKEE (reference sequence). The CDR3 is made up of 15 amino acids. The ends were cut back, 0 bases at V and 2 bases at J, with 8 bases in the middle. CDR3 nucleotides: TGTGCCAGCAGCTTGGTGGGAATAAACACCGGGGAGCTGTTTTTT. The encoded protein is CASSLVGINTGELFF.

V gene TRBV7-9 combines with J gene TRBJ2-3; TRBD2 matches 11 bases. Germline V gene data show CDR1 as SEHNR and CDR2 as FQNEAQ (reference sequence). The CDR3 is 18 residues long. V was pared by 6 bases and J by 0 bases, with 11 bases of the junction left unmatched. The CDR3 region is CASRLPGLAAASTDTQYF. The CDR3 DNA reads as TGTGCCAGCAGGCTACCGGGACTAGCGGCCGCTAGCACAGATACGCAGTATTTT.

The V gene is TRBV7-2, the J gene TRBJ2-7; D might be TRBD2 (6 bases). CDR1 and CDR2 (germline): SGHTA, FQGNSA. The CDR3 length is 15 residues. V lost 7 bases, J lost 4 bases, and 20 bases lay in between. The CDR3 sequence: CASKAMAGISYEQYF. In DNA form, the CDR3 reads TGTGCCAGCAAGGCGATGGCGGGAATTTCGTACGAGCAGTACTTC.

This clone was found many times. This chain connects TRBV29-1 to TRBJ2-1; a possible D gene is TRBD2 (7 bases). Deletions cut 5 bases from V and 7 bases from J, with 18 bases between. Per germline, CDR1 SQVTM and CDR2 ANQGSEA. The CDR3 is 14 amino acids. The CDR3 nucleotides are TGCAGCGTTCAGGGAGGGGGGACTATTAATGAGCAGTTCTTC. Translated, it gives CSVQGGGTINEQFF.

This clone has only one observation. V gene TRBV7-9 combines with J gene TRBJ1-4, with TRBD1 identical over 8 bases. This CDR3 region has 16 residues. CDR1 and CDR2 (germline): SEHNR, FQNEAQ (reference sequence). V dropped 4 bases and J dropped 8; count of bases not matched to a gene: 12. The CDR3 reads CASSSRQGRGDEKLFF. CDR3 bases: TGTGCCAGCAGCTCCCGACAGGGGAGGGGAGACGAAAAACTGTTTTTT.

The V gene is TRBV4-3, the J gene TRBJ2-2; no clear D gene. The CDR3 is 14 residues long. Trimming pared 4 bases from V and 0 bases from J, leaving 6 bases between. The germline gives CDR1 LGHNA, CDR2 YSLEER. The CDR3 DNA reads TGCGCCAGCAGCCTTCTAGCGAACACCGGGGAGCTGTTTTTT. Its protein product is CASSLLANTGELFF.

To note about this clone: A read error may produce the germline difference seen at one junction end. J is TRBJ2-5 and V is TRBV7-7; D is unclear. Germline CDR1 SSHAT, CDR2 FNYEAQ (reference sequence). The length of the CDR3 is 13 residues. This CDR3 is CASSLIRSETQYF. The CDR3 DNA reads TGTGCTAGCAGCTTAATCCGAAGCGAGACCCAGTACTTC.

Here the CDR3 DNA reads TGTGCCAGCAGCTTCGGGTCGCAAGAGACCCAGTACTTC. This sequence encodes CASSFGSQETQYF. The rearrangement joins TRBV7-9 to TRBJ2-5, with D uncertain. This CDR3 contains 13 residues. Trimming cost V 3 bases and J 2 bases, with 7 bases left between them. Germline-derived CDR1 and CDR2 are SEHNR and FQNEAQ (reference sequence).

As for this clone: Other DNA sequences within the sample encode an identical CDR3. V and J are TRBV27 and TRBJ1-1; tentative D call: TRBD1 (5 bases). V lost 3 bases and J 4 bases, leaving 9 bases between the germline ends. Germline V gene sequence: CDR1 MNHEY, CDR2 SMNVEV (reference sequence). The CDR3 is 13 amino acids. As DNA, the CDR3 is TGTGCCAGCAGTTTTCAGGGAGGCACTGAAGCTTTCTTT. It encodes CASSFQGGTEAFF.

The chain carries TRBV28 and TRBJ2-3, with a weak D call TRBD2 (6 bases). Between the trimmed V and J ends, which lost 3 bases and 2 bases, there was a span of 12 bases. The germline V gene has CDR1 MDHEN and CDR2 SYDVKM. The CDR3 extends over 15 amino acids. The CDR3 coding sequence is TGTGCCAGCAGTTTCCCGGGACTGACCACAGATACGCAGTATTTT. It specifies CASSFPGLTTDTQYF.

The chain combines TRBV6-5 with TRBJ2-2, with a tentative D call TRBD1 (5 bases). This CDR3 region has 15 residues. Germline loops: CDR1 MNHEY, CDR2 SVGAGI. V lost 0 bases and J lost 6, with 11 bases in between. CDR3 DNA: TGTGCCAGCAGTTACTCGGCAGGGATGCCCGGGGAGCTGTTTTTT. Its protein product is CASSYSAGMPGELFF.

This chain links TRBV11-2 with TRBJ1-2, with D perhaps matching TRBD1 (6 bases). The V end lost 0 bases, the J end lost 3 bases, and 11 bases lay between the germline ends. Germline CDR1 is SGHAT and CDR2 is FQNNGV. The length of the CDR3 is 15 residues. The CDR3 DNA reads TGTGCCAGCAGCTTAGATGGACAGTTTTACTATGGCTACACCTTC. Translation gives CASSLDGQFYYGYTF.

DNA for the CDR3: TGTGCCTGGAGCAATTCCGGGGCGTATAGCAATCAGCCCCAGCATTTT. Translating it yields CAWSNSGAYSNQPQHF. The chain recombines TRBV30 with TRBJ1-5; possible D gene TRBD1, 5 bases. V was trimmed by 3 bases and J by 0 bases, leaving 15 bases between them. Per germline, CDR1 GTSNPN and CDR2 SVGIG (reference sequence). This CDR3 comprises 16 residues. The variable domain in full, completed from reference TRBV30 and TRBJ1-5, reads SQTIHQWPATLVQPVGSPLSLECTVEGTSNPNLYWYRQAAGRGLQLLFYSVGIGQISSEVPQNLSASRPQDRQFILSSKKLLLSDSGFYLCAWSNSGAYSNQPQHFGDGTRLSIL.

Only one count was recorded for this clone. The chain couples TRBV7-8 to TRBJ2-7, with 8 bases fitting TRBD1. The trim removed 5 bases at V and 5 bases at J, leaving 8 bases unmatched. The germline V gene encodes CDR1 SGHVS and CDR2 FQNEAQ. The CDR3 covers 14 residues. DNA of the CDR3: TGTGCCAGCAGCCAAAACAGGGGGTCCCACGAGCAGTACTTC. Translation: CASSQNRGSHEQYF.